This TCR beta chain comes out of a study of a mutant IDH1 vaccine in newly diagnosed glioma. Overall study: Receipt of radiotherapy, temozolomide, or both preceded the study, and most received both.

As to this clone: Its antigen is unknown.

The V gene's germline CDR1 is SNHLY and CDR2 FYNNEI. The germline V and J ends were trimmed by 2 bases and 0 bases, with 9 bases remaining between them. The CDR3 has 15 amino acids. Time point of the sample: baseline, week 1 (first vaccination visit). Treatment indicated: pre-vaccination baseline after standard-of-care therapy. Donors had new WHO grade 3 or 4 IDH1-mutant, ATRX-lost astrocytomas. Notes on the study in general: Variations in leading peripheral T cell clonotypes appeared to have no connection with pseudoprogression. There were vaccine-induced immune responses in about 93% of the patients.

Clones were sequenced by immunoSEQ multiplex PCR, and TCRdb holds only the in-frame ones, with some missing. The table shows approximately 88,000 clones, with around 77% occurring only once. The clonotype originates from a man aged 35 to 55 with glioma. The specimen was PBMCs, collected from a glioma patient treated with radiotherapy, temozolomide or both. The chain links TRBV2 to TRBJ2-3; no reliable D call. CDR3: CASSESAASTDTQYF. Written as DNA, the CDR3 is TGTGCCAGCAGTGAATCGGCCGCTAGCACAGATACGCAGTATTTT.